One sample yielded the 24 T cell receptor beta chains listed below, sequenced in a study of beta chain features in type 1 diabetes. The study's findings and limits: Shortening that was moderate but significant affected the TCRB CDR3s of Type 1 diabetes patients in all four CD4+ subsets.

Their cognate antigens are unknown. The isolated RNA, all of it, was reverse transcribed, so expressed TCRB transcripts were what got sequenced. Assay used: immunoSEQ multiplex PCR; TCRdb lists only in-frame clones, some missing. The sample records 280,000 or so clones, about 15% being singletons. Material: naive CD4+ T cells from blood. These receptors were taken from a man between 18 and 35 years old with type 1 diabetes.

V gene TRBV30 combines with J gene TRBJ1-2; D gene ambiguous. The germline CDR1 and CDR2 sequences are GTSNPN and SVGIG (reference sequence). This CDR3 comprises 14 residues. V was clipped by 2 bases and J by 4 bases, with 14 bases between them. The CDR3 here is CAWSLIGVGYGYTF. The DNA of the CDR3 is TGTGCCTGGAGTCTCATCGGGGTGGGCTATGGCTACACCTTC.

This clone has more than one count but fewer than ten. The CDR3, as DNA: TGCGCCAGCAGCCAAGCTGAGCGTTCACCCCTCCACTTT. Translating gives CASSQAERSPLHF. The chain uses TRBV4-1 and TRBJ1-6; D not resolved. The CDR3 length is 13 residues. V was trimmed by 1 base and J by 9 bases, leaving 7 bases between them. Germline lookup yields CDR1 MGHRA and CDR2 YSYEKL.

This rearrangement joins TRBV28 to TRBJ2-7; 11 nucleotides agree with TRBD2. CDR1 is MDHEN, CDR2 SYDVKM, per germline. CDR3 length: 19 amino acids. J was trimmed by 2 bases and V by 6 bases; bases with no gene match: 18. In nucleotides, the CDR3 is TGTGCCAGCAGCCCTACTGTGGCCCCGACTAGCGGGAAACCCTACGAGCAGTACTTC. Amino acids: CASSPTVAPTSGKPYEQYF. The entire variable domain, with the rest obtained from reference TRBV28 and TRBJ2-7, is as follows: DVKVTQSSRYLVKRTGEKVFLECVQDMDHENMFWYRQDPGLGLRLIYFSYDVKMKEKGDIPEGYSVSREKKERFSLILESASTNQTSMYLCASSPTVAPTSGKPYEQYFGPGTRLTVT.

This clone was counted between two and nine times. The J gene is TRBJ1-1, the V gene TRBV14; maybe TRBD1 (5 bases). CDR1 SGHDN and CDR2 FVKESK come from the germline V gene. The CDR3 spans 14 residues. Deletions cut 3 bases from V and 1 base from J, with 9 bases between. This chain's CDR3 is CASSQATGNTEAFF. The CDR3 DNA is TGTGCCAGCAGCCAGGCAACAGGGAACACTGAAGCTTTCTTT.

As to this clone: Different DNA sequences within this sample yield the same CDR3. The CDR3 spells CASRADSYEQYF. CDR3 DNA sequence: TGTGCCAGCAGGGCGGACAGCTACGAGCAGTACTTC. The gene calls are TRBV2 and TRBJ2-7, with TRBD1 as a possible D gene (6 bases). Trimming pared 6 bases from V and 3 bases from J, leaving 9 bases between. Germline V gives CDR1 SNHLY, CDR2 FYNNEI. This CDR3 region has 12 residues.

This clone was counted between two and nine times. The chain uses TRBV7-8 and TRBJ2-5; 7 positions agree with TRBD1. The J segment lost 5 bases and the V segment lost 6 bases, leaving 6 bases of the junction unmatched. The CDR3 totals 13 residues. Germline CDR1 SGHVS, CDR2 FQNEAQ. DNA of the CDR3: TGTGCCAGCAGACAGGGGTCGGGGGAGACCCAGTACTTC. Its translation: CASRQGSGETQYF.

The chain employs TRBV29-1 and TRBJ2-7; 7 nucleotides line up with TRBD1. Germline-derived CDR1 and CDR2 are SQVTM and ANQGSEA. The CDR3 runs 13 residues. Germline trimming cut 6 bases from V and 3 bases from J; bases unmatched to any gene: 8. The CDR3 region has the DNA TGCAGCGTAGGGACAGCTCAAAACTACGAGCAGTACTTC. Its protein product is CSVGTAQNYEQYF.

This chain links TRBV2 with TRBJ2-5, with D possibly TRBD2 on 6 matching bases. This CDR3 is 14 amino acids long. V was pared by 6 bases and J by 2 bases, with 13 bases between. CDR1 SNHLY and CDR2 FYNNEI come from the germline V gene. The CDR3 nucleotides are TGTGCCAGCAGGAATCCCGGGACTCAAGAGACCCAGTACTTC. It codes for CASRNPGTQETQYF.

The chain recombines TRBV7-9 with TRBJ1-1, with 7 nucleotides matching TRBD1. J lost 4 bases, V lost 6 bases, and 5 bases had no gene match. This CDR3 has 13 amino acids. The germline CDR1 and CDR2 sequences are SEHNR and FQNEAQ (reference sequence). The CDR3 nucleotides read TGTGCCAGCAGACGACAGGGCTTCACTGAAGCTTTCTTT. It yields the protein CASRRQGFTEAFF. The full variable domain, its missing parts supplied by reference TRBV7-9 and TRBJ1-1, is DTGVSQNPRHKITKRGQNVTFRCDPISEHNRLYWYRQTLGQGPEFLTYFQNEAQLEKSRLLSDRFSAERPKGSFSTLEIQRTEQGDSAMYLCASRRQGFTEAFFGQGTRLTVV.

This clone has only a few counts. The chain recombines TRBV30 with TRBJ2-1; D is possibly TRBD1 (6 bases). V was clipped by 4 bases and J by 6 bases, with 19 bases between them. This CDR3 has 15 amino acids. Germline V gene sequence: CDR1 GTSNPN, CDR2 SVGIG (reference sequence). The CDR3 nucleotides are TGTGCCTGGAAGGGGGTCCTACACCCCCTCAATGAGCAGTTCTTC. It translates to CAWKGVLHPLNEQFF.

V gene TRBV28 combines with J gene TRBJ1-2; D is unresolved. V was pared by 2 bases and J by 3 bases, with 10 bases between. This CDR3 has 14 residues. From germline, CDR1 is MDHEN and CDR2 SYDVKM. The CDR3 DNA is TGTGCCAGCAGTTTAACGGAGCGAGACTATGGCTACACCTTC. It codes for CASSLTERDYGYTF.

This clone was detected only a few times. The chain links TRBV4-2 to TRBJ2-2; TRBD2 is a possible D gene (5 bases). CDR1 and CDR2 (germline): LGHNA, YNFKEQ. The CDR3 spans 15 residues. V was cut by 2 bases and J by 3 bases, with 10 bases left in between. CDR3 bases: TGTGCCAGCAGCCAACTTAGCGCGGACACCGGGGAGCTGTTTTTT. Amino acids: CASSQLSADTGELFF.

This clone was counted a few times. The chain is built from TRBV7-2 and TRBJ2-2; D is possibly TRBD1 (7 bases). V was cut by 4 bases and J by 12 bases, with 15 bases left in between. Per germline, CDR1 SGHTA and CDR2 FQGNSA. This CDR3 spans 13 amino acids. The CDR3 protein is CASSWDSGSKLFF. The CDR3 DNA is TGTGCCAGCAGCTGGGACAGCGGGTCGAAGCTGTTTTTT.

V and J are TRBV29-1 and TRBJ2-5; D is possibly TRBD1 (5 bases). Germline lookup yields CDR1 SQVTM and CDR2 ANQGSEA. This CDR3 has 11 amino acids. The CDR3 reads CSDRKGETQYF. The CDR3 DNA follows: TGCAGTGATAGAAAGGGGGAGACCCAGTACTTC.

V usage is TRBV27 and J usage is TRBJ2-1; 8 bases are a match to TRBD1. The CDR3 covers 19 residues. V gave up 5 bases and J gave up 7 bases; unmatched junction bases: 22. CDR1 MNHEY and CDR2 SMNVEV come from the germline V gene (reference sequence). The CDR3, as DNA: TGTGCCAGCAGTGAGTATGTAGGTCGGTTCGACAGGGGATGGAATGAGCAGTTCTTC. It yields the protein CASSEYVGRFDRGWNEQFF.

Here the CDR3 reads CASSLYSGTGELFF. CDR3 nucleotide sequence: TGTGCCAGCAGCTTGTATTCGGGAACCGGGGAGCTGTTTTTT. The chain couples TRBV5-6 to TRBJ2-2; TRBD2 is a possible D gene (5 bases). Germline CDR1 is SGHDT and CDR2 is YYEEEE. Trimming stripped 1 base from V and 5 bases from J, with 9 bases between. CDR3 length equals 14 residues.

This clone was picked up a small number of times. The CDR3 spells CATSSRAGENSPLHF. In DNA form, the CDR3 reads TGTGCCACCAGTTCCCGGGCAGGGGAGAATTCACCCCTCCACTTT. The chain couples TRBV15 to TRBJ1-6; D perhaps matches TRBD1 (6 bases). This CDR3 has 15 amino acids. V shed 6 bases and J shed 7 bases, with 16 bases lying between them. From germline, CDR1 is LNHNV and CDR2 YYDKDF (reference sequence). The whole variable domain, remainder taken from reference TRBV15 and TRBJ1-6, is DAMVIQNPRYQVTQFGKPVTLSCSQTLNHNVMYWYQQKSSQAPKLLFHYYDKDFNNEADTPDNFQSRRPNTSFCFLDIRSPGLGDTAMYLCATSSRAGENSPLHFGNGTRLTVT.

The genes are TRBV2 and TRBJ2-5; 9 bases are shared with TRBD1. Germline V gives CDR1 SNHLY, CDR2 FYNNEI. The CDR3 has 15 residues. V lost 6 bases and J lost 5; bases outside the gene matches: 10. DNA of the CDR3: TGTGCCAGCAGAACTAGGACAGGGGCACGGGAGACCCAGTACTTC. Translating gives CASRTRTGARETQYF. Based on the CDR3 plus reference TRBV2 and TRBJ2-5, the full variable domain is EPEVTQTPSHQVTQMGQEVILRCVPISNHLYFYWYRQILGQKVEFLVSFYNNEISEKSEIFDDQFSVERPDGSNFTLKIRSTKLEDSAMYFCASRTRTGARETQYFGPGTRLLVL.

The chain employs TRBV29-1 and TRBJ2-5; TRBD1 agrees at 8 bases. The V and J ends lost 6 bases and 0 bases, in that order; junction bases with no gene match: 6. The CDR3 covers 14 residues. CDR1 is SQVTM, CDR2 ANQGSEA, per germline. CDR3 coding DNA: TGCAGCGTAAGGACAGGGACGTACCAAGAGACCCAGTACTTC. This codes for CSVRTGTYQETQYF.

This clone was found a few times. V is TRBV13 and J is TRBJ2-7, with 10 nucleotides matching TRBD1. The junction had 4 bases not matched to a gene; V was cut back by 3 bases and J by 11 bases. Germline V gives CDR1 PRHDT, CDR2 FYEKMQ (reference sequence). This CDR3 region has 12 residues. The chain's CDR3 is CASSLRQGAEYF. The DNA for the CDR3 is TGTGCCAGCAGCTTGAGACAGGGGGCTGAGTACTTC.

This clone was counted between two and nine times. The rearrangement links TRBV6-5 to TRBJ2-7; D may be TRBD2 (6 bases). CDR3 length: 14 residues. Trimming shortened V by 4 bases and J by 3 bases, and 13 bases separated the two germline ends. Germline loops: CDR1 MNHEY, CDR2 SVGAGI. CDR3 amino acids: CASSFGGSYYEQYF. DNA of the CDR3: TGTGCCAGCAGTTTTGGGGGGAGTTACTACGAGCAGTACTTC.

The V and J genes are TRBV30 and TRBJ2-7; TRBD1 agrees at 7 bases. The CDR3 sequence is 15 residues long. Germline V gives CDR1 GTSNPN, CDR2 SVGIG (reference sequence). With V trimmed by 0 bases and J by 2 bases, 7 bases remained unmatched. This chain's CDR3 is CAWSVSSGGPYEQYF. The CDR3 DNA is TGTGCCTGGAGTGTATCGTCAGGGGGTCCCTACGAGCAGTACTTC.

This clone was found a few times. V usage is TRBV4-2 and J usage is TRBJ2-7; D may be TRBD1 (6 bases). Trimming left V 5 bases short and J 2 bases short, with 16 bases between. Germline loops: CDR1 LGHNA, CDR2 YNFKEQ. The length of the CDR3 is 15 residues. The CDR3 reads CASSGGGLTPYEQYF. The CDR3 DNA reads TGTGCCAGCAGCGGGGGCGGGCTCACTCCCTACGAGCAGTACTTC.

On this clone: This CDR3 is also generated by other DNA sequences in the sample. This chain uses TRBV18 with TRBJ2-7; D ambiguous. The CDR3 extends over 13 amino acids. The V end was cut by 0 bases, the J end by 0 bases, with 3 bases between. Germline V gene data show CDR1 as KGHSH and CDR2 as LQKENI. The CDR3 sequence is CASSPPGSYEQYF. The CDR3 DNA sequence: TGTGCCAGCTCACCACCCGGCTCCTACGAGCAGTACTTC.